Below are 18 T cell receptor beta chains sequenced from a single sample in a study of CD4+ T cells in melanoma. TCRdb's table, derived via immunoSEQ multiplex PCR, lists solely in-frame clones and lacks some. Among about 18,000 clones, over 75% were seen once, and the ten largest hold approximately 5.1%. The sequenced sample was cells from a culture (not recorded whether cultured in vitro). These receptor sequences come from a human donor with melanoma.

The gene calls are TRBV21-1 and TRBJ2-2. TRBV21-1 is a recognized pseudogene. The CDR3 sequence is 17 residues long. The CDR3 bases are TGTGCCAGCAGCAAAGGGGTCGGGACCCCTGACGCCGGGGAGCTGTTTTTT. Its translation is CASSKGVGTPDAGELFF.

The chain employs TRBV2 and TRBJ1-6; no clear D gene. Germline values: CDR1 SNHLY, CDR2 FYNNEI. The CDR3 length is 13 residues. Deletions cut 7 bases from V and 7 bases from J, with 11 bases between. CDR3 in amino acids: CASTLRRNSPLHF. Here the CDR3 DNA reads TGTGCCAGCACCCTTCGCCGGAATTCACCCCTCCACTTT.

J is TRBJ2-2 and V is TRBV7-7; 7 nucleotides agree with TRBD1. V lost 3 bases and J lost 7; bases outside the gene matches: 2. The CDR3 has 13 amino acids. Per the germline V gene, CDR1 is SSHAT and CDR2 is FNYEAQ (reference sequence). The CDR3, as DNA: TGTGCCAGCAGCTTCTACAGGGGCGGGGAGCTGTTTTTT. Residues: CASSFYRGGELFF.

The chain uses TRBV7-6 and TRBJ2-5; the match to TRBD2 covers 9 bases. This CDR3 is built from 17 residues. V shed 1 base, J shed 3 bases, and the junction held 9 bases outside the gene matches. Germline V gene data show CDR1 as SGHVS and CDR2 as FNYEAQ. The CDR3 DNA is TGTGCCAGCAGCTTAGGCACTAGCGGGCCGACTAAAGAGACCCAGTACTTC. Translated, it gives CASSLGTSGPTKETQYF.

In the case of this clone: Other DNA sequences in the sample encode the same CDR3. The rearrangement joins TRBV5-1 to TRBJ1-2, with 9 bases identical to TRBD1. Germline V gene data show CDR1 as SGHRS and CDR2 as YFSETQ. V gave up 0 bases and J gave up 8 bases; unmatched junction bases: 5. There are 14 residues in the CDR3. The CDR3 here is CASSLGDRAGGYTF. The CDR3 bases are TGCGCCAGCAGCTTGGGGGACAGGGCTGGCGGCTACACCTTC.

The gene calls are TRBV6-5 and TRBJ2-7, with 9 bases lining up with TRBD2. The length of the CDR3 is 15 residues. Germline CDR1 is MNHEY and CDR2 is SVGAGI. V lost 0 bases and J lost 7; bases outside the gene matches: 7. The CDR3 here is CASSYSASGAVEQYF. The CDR3 nucleotides are TGTGCCAGCAGTTACTCGGCTAGCGGGGCCGTAGAGCAGTACTTC.

This chain connects TRBV6-6 to TRBJ1-4; D is ambiguous. CDR1 MNHNY and CDR2 SVGAGI come from the germline V gene (reference sequence). The V end lost 6 bases, the J end lost 7 bases, and 9 bases lay between the germline ends. The CDR3 has 12 residues. CDR3 DNA sequence: TGTGCCAGCAGCCCAGTCAGTGAAAAACTGTTTTTT. Amino acid sequence: CASSPVSEKLFF.

The chain employs TRBV6-5 and TRBJ1-4; D not certain. The CDR3 is 15 amino acids. V was clipped by 2 bases and J by 5 bases, with 12 bases between them. Germline V gene sequence: CDR1 MNHEY, CDR2 SVGAGI. The CDR3 loop reads CASSYQSGPNEKLFF. CDR3 in DNA: TGTGCCAGCAGTTACCAGAGCGGGCCGAATGAAAAACTGTTTTTT.

This chain joins TRBV4-1 and TRBJ2-7; 8 bases map to TRBD1. CDR3 length: 17 amino acids. J was trimmed by 0 bases and V by 1 base; bases with no gene match: 8. The germline V gene encodes CDR1 MGHRA and CDR2 YSYEKL. CDR3 nucleotide sequence: TGCGCCAGCAGCCAAGGGGTGGACAGGGTAAGCTCCTACGAGCAGTACTTC. It translates to CASSQGVDRVSSYEQYF.

The V gene is TRBV19, the J gene TRBJ1-2, with D maybe TRBD1 (5 bases). V gave up 0 bases and J gave up 4 bases, with 12 bases separating them. Germline V gene sequence: CDR1 LNHDA, CDR2 SQIVND (reference sequence). The CDR3 is 15 residues long. In nucleotides, the CDR3 is TGTGCCAGTAGTATAGATACTCGGCAGGGCTATGGCTACACCTTC. Its protein product is CASSIDTRQGYGYTF.

The gene calls are TRBV19 and TRBJ1-1; 8 nucleotides align to TRBD1. CDR3 length: 13 amino acids. Germline loops: CDR1 LNHDA, CDR2 SQIVND (reference sequence). Trimming at V came to 9 bases and at J to 3 bases, leaving 6 bases not matched to a gene. The chain's CDR3 is CASKGQGHTEAFF. For the CDR3, the DNA is TGTGCCAGCAAAGGACAGGGTCACACTGAAGCTTTCTTT.

The chain has TRBV6-5 and TRBJ2-5; weak D call: TRBD1 (5 bases). The CDR3 length is 15 residues. Looked up from germline, CDR1 is MNHEY and CDR2 is SVGAGI. Trimming took off 2 bases at V and 6 bases at J, with 16 bases between the two ends. This CDR3 reads CASSYLSGPGKTQYF. Written as DNA, the CDR3 is TGTGCCAGCAGTTACCTATCAGGCCCAGGGAAGACCCAGTACTTC.

The sample holds one count of this clone. This chain links TRBV29-1 with TRBJ2-7, with TRBD1 identical over 12 bases. Looked up from germline, CDR1 is SQVTM and CDR2 is ANQGSEA. V lost 7 bases to trimming and J lost 5 bases; unmatched junction nucleotides: 9. CDR3 size: 14 residues. The CDR3 DNA reads TGCAGCGGAGGGGGCGGGACAGGGGGCGACGAGCAGTACTTC. Amino acids: CSGGGGTGGDEQYF.

CDR3 DNA sequence: TGTGCCTGGAGTGGGCAGTCGAACACTGAAGCTTTCTTT. Translating it yields CAWSGQSNTEAFF. This chain connects TRBV30 to TRBJ1-1; D remains ambiguous. V lost 1 base, J lost 1 base, and 7 bases lay in between. Germline values: CDR1 GTSNPN, CDR2 SVGIG (reference sequence). CDR3 length equals 13 residues.

This clone was observed a handful of times. V and J are TRBV11-2 and TRBJ1-1; 8 bases are shared with TRBD1. V dropped 8 bases and J dropped 1; count of bases not matched to a gene: 6. Germline-derived CDR1 and CDR2 are SGHAT and FQNNGV. This CDR3 region has 14 residues. The chain's CDR3 is CASGAGTGNTEAFF. In nucleotides, the CDR3 is TGTGCCAGCGGCGCCGGGACAGGGAACACTGAAGCTTTCTTT.

The gene calls are TRBV5-4 and TRBJ2-3; D may be TRBD2 (5 bases). V lost 4 bases to trimming and J lost 0 bases, with 9 bases between them. Per germline, CDR1 SGHNT and CDR2 YYREEE (reference sequence). The CDR3 covers 14 residues. CDR3 sequence: CASSRGLSTDTQYF. The CDR3 nucleotides are TGTGCCAGCAGCCGGGGTCTTAGCACAGATACGCAGTATTTT.

This rearrangement joins TRBV4-1 to TRBJ1-3; D gene ambiguous. The CDR3 is 15 residues long. V was cut by 3 bases and J by 0 bases, with 9 bases left in between. Germline assignment: CDR1 MGHRA and CDR2 YSYEKL. The CDR3 reads CASSQRQVSGNTIYF. The CDR3 nucleotides are TGCGCCAGCAGCCAGAGGCAGGTCTCTGGAAACACCATATATTTT.

The V gene is TRBV6-1, the J gene TRBJ2-7; the D gene could be TRBD1 or TRBD2 (6 bases each). V lost 2 bases, J lost 0 bases, and 11 bases lay in between. In germline, CDR1 is MNHNS, CDR2 SASEGT. The CDR3 is 15 amino acids. The CDR3 is CASSERGGFSYEQYF. The CDR3 nucleotides are TGTGCCAGCAGTGAACGAGGGGGGTTCTCCTACGAGCAGTACTTC.